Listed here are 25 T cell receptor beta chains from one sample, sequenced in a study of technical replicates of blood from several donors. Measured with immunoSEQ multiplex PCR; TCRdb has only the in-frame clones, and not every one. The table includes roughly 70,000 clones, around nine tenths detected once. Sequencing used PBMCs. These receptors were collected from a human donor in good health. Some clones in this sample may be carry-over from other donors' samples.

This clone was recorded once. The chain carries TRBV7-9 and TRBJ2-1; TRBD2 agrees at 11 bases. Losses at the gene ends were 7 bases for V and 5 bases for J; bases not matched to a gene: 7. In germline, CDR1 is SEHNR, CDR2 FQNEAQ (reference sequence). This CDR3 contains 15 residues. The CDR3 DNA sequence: TGTGCCAGCAACATGATGGGACTAGCGGACAATGAGCAGTTCTTC. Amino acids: CASNMMGLADNEQFF. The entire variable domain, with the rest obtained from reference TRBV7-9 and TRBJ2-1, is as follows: DTGVSQNPRHKITKRGQNVTFRCDPISEHNRLYWYRQTLGQGPEFLTYFQNEAQLEKSRLLSDRFSAERPKGSFSTLEIQRTEQGDSAMYLCASNMMGLADNEQFFGPGTRLTVL.

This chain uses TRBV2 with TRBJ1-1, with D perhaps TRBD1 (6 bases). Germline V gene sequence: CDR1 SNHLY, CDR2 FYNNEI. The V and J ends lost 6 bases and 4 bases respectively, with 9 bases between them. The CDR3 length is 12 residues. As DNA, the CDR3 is TGTGCCAGCAGGATAGGGGGCACTGAAGCTTTCTTT. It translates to CASRIGGTEAFF.

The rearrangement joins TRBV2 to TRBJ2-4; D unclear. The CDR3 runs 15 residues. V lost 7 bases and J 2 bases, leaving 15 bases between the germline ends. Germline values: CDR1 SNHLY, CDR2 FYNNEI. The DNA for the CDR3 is TGTGCCAGCACCCTTCGGCAGGAACCCAAAAACATTCAGTACTTC. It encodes CASTLRQEPKNIQYF.

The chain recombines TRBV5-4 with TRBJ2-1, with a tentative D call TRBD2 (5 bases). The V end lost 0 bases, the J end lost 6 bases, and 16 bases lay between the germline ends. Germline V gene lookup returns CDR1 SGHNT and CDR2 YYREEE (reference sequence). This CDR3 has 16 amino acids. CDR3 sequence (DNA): TGTGCCAGCAGCTTGGATAGCGTGGGTCGCTCCAATGAGCAGTTCTTC. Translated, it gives CASSLDSVGRSNEQFF. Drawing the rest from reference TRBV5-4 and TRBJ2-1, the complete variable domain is ETGVTQSPTHLIKTRGQQVTLRCSSQSGHNTVSWYQQALGQGPQFIFQYYREEENGRGNFPPRFSGLQFPNYSSELNVNALELDDSALYLCASSLDSVGRSNEQFFGPGTRLTVL.

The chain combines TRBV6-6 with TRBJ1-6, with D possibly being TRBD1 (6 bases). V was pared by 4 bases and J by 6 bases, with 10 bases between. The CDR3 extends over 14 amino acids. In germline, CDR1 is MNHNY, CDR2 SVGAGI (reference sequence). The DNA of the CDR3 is TGTGCCAGCAGTTCAGGGGTCGGTAATTCACCCCTCCACTTT. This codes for CASSSGVGNSPLHF.

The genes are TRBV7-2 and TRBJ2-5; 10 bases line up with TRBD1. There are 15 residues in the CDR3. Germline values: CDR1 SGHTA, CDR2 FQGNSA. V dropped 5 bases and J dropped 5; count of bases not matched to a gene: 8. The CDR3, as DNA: TGTGCCAGCAGCCGCATGACAGGGGGCGCGGAGACCCAGTACTTC. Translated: CASSRMTGGAETQYF. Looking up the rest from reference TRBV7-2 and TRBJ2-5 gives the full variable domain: GAGVSQSPSNKVTEKGKDVELRCDPISGHTALYWYRQSLGQGLEFLIYFQGNSAPDKSGLPSDRFSAERTGGSVSTLTIQRTQQEDSAVYLCASSRMTGGAETQYFGPGTRLLVL.

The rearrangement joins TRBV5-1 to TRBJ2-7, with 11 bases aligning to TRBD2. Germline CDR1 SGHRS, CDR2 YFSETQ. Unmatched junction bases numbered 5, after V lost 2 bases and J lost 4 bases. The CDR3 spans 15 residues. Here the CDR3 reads CASSLLAGANYEQYF. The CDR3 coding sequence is TGCGCCAGCAGCTTACTAGCGGGAGCGAATTACGAGCAGTACTTC.

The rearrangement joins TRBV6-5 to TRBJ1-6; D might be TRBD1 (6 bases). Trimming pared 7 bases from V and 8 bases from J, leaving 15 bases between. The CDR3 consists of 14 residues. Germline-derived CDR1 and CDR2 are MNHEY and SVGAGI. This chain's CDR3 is CASTRTGRDSPLHF. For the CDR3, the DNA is TGTGCCAGCACCAGAACAGGGCGAGATTCACCCCTCCACTTT.

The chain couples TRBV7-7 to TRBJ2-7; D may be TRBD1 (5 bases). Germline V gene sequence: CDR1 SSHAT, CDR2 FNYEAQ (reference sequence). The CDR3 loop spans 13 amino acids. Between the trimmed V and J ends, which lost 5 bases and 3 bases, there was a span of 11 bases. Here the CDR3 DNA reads TGTGCCAGCAGCGATCAGGGCGGCTACGAGCAGTACTTC. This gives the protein CASSDQGGYEQYF.

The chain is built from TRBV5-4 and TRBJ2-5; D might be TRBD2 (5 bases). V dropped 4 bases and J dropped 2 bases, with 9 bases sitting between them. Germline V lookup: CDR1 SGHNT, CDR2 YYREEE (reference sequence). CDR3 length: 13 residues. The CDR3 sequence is CASSSGRQETQYF. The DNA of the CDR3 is TGTGCCAGCAGCAGCGGACGGCAAGAGACCCAGTACTTC.

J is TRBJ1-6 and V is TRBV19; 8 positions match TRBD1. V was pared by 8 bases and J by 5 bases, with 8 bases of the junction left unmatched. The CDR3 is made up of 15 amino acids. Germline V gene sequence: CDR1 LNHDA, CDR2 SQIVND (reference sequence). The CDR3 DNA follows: TGTGCCAGTCGGAGACCAGGGGGCAATAATTCACCCCTCCACTTT. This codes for CASRRPGGNNSPLHF.

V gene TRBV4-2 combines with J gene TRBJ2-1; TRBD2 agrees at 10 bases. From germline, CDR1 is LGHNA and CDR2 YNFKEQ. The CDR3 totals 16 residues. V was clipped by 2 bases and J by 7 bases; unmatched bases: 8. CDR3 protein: CASSQRAGGPANEQFF. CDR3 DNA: TGTGCCAGCAGCCAACGAGCGGGAGGGCCTGCGAATGAGCAGTTCTTC.

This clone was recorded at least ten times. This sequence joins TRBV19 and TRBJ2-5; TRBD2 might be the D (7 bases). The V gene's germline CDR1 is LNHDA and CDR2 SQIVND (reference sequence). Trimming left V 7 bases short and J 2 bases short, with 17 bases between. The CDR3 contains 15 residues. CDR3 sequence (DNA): TGTGCCAGTACTCCCCCGGGGGGCGGACAAGAGACCCAGTACTTC. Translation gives CASTPPGGGQETQYF.

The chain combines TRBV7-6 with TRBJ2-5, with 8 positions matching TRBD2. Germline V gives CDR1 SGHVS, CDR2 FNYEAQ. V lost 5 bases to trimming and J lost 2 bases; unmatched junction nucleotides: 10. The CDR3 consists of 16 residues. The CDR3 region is CASSTTRGGGQETQYF. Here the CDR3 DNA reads TGTGCCAGCAGCACGACTCGGGGGGGTGGACAAGAGACCCAGTACTTC. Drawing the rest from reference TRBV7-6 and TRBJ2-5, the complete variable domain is GAGVSQSPRYKVTKRGQDVALRCDPISGHVSLYWYRQALGQGPEFLTYFNYEAQQDKSGLPNDRFSAERPEGSISTLTIQRTEQRDSAMYRCASSTTRGGGQETQYFGPGTRLLVL.

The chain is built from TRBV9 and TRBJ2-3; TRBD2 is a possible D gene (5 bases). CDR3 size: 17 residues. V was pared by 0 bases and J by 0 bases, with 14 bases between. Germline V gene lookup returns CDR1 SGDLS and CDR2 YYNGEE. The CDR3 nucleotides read TGTGCCAGCAGCGTAGGGGTTGGGAGCTCTAGCACAGATACGCAGTATTTT. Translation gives CASSVGVGSSSTDTQYF.

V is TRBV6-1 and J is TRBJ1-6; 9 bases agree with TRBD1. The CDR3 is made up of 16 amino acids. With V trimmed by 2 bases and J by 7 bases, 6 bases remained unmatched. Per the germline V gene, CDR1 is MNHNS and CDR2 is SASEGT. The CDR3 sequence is CASSEMRGQGNSPLHF. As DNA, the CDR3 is TGTGCCAGCAGTGAAATGAGAGGACAGGGGAATTCACCCCTCCACTTT.

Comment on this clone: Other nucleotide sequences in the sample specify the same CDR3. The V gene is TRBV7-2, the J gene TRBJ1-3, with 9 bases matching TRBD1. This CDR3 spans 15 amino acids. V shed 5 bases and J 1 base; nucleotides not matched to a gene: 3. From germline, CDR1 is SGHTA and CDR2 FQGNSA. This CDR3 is CASSLGTGSGNTIYF. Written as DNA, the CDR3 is TGTGCCAGCAGCCTCGGGACAGGGTCTGGAAACACCATATATTTT.

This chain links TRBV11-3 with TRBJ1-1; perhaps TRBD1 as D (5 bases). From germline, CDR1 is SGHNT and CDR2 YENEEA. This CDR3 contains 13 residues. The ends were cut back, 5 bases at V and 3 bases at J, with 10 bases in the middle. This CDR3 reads CASSLQGYTEAFF. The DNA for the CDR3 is TGTGCCAGCAGCCTTCAGGGTTACACTGAAGCTTTCTTT.

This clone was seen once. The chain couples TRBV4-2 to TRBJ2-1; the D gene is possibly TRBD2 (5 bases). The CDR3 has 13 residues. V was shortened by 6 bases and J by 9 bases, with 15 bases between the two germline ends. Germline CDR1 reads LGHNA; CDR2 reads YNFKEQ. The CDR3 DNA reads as TGTGCCAGCAGTTCAAGAGGGCTTATTGAGCAGTTCTTC. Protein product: CASSSRGLIEQFF.

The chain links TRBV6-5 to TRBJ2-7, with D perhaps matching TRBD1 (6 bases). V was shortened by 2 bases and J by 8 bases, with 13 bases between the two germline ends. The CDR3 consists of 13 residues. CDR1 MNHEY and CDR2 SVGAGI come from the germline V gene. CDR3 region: CASSYPGQRKQYF. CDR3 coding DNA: TGTGCCAGCAGTTACCCCGGACAGCGGAAGCAGTACTTC.

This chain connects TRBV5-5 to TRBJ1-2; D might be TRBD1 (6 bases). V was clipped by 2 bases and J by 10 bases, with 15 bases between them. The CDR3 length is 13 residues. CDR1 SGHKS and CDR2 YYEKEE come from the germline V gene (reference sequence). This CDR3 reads CASSFRGGDDYTF. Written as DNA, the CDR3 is TGTGCCAGCAGCTTCAGGGGAGGGGATGACTACACCTTC.

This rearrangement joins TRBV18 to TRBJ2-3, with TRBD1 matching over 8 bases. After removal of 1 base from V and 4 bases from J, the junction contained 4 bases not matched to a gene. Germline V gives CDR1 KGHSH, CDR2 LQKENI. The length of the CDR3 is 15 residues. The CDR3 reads CASSPRTGYADTQYF. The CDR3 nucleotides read TGTGCCAGCTCACCACGGACAGGGTACGCAGATACGCAGTATTTT. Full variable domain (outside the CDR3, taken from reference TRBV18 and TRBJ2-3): NAGVMQNPRHLVRRRGQEARLRCSPMKGHSHVYWYRQLPEEGLKFMVYLQKENIIDESGMPKERFSAEFPKEGPSILRIQQVVRGDSAAYFCASSPRTGYADTQYFGPGTRLTVL.

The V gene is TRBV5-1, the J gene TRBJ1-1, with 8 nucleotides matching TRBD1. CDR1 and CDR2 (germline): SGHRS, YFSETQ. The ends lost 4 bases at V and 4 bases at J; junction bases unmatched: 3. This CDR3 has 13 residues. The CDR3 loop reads CASSGTGPTEAFF. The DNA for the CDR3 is TGCGCCAGCAGCGGGACAGGACCCACTGAAGCTTTCTTT.

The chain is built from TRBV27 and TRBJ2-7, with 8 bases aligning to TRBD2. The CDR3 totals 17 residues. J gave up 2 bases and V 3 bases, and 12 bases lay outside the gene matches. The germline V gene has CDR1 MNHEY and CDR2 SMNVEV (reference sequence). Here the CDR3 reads CASSLGQGGSGTYEQYF. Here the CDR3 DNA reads TGTGCCAGCAGTTTGGGACAAGGCGGTAGCGGGACCTACGAGCAGTACTTC.

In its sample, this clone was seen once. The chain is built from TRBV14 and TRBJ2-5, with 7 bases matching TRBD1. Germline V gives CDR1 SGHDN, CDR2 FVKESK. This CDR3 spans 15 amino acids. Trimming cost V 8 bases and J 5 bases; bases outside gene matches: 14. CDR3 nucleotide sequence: TGTGCCAGCCTTCTCCGACAGGGCCCAGCGGAGACCCAGTACTTC. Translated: CASLLRQGPAETQYF.